The clone carrying this T cell receptor (beta chain) was seen at least ten times. As yet, its antigen is unknown. The data were obtained in a study of T cells in Graves' hyperthyroidism and ophthalmopathy. Study-wide points: Most clonotypes that expanded in the thyroid above 0.001 also showed up in blood.

Amplification of TCR beta CDR3 regions used RNA as the template. Using the HTBI primer set, a first-round RT-PCR was run on the TCR CDR3. TCRdb ran MiXCR on the multiplex PCR reads and lists one entry per CDR3 protein. The sample has roughly 350,000 distinct CDR3 sequences; approximately 13% are singletons. Fresh peripheral blood, around 9.2 ml of it, supplied the PBMCs. The CDR3 has 13 residues. The germline V and J ends were trimmed by 5 bases and 4 bases, with 11 bases remaining between them. Germline lookup yields CDR1 SEHNR and CDR2 FQNEAQ (reference sequence). Sequencing was done on a sample of blood. The rearrangement links TRBV7-9 to TRBJ1-2; D ambiguous. The receptor's source is a middle-aged woman with Graves' ophthalmopathy. The CDR3 loop reads CASSPGPFYGYTF. In DNA, the CDR3 is TGTGCCAGCAGCCCGGGCCCTTTCTATGGCTACACCTTC.